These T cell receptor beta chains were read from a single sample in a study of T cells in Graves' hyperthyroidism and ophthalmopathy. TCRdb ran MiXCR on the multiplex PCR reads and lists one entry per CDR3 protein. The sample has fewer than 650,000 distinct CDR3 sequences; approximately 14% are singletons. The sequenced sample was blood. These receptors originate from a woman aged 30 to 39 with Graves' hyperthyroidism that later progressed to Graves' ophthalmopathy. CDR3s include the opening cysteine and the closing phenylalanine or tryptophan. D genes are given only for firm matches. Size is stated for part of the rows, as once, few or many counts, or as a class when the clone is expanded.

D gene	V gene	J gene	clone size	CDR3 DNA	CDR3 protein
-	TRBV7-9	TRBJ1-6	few	TGCGCCAGCAGCCCCTCGGGGGGAGGCACTAATTCACCCCTCCACTTT	CASSPSGGGTNSPLHF
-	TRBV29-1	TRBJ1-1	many	TGCAGCGTCATACAGGGCGGTGCTGAAGCTTTCTTT	CSVIQGGAEAFF
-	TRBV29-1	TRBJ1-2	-	TGCAGCGTTGATGGGGCAGACATTACTTTCGACTATGGCTACACCTTC	CSVDGADITFDYGYTF
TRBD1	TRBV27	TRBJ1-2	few	TGTGCCAGACGGACAGGGATTAACTATGGCTACACCTTC	CARRTGINYGYTF
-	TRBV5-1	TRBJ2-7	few	TGCGCCAGCAGCTTGGCGGAGACAGCCTACGAGCAGTACTTC	CASSLAETAYEQYF
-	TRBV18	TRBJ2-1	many	TGTGCCAGCTCACCTAGTAGTGACTCCTACAATGAGCAGTTCTTC	CASSPSSDSYNEQFF
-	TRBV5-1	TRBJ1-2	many	TGCGCCAGCAGCTTGGGACAGCCTAACGGGGACTACACCTTC	CASSLGQPNGDYTF
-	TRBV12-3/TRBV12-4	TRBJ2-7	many	TGTGCCAGCAGTTTTCACCGGACGGGAGCCTACGAGCAGTACTTC	CASSFHRTGAYEQYF
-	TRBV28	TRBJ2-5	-	TGTGCCAGCAGTTTACCTAGTCGTTTGGAGACCCAGTACTTC	CASSLPSRLETQYF
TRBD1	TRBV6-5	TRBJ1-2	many	TGTGCCAGCAGTTACCGGGACAGGGAAGGCTACACCTTC	CASSYRDREGYTF
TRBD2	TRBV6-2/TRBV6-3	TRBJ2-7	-	TGTGCCAGCAGTCATGCTAGCGGCTCCTACGAGCAGTACTTC	CASSHASGSYEQYF
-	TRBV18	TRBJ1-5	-	TGTGCCAGCTCACCAACACCAAACCAGCCCCAGCATTTT	CASSPTPNQPQHF
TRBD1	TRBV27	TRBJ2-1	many	TGTGCCAGCAGTCCCGGACAGGGGGCTGGGAATGAGCAGTTCTTC	CASSPGQGAGNEQFF
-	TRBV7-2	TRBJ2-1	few	TGTGCCAGCAGCTTAGCGCTCGCTAGCGAAAATGAGCAGTTCTTC	CASSLALASENEQFF
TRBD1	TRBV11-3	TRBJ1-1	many	TGTGCCAGCAGCTTAGGGGGACAGGGGCCTAAAGCTTTCTTT	CASSLGGQGPKAFF
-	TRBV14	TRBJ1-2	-	TGTGCCAGCAGCCAAGTGTCGGGGGGCTATTGCTACACCTTC	CASSQVSGGYCYTF
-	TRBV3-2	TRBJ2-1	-	TGTGCCAGCAGCCAAGATGGAGGCCATAGCGGGGAGCAGTTCTTC	CASSQDGGHSGEQFF